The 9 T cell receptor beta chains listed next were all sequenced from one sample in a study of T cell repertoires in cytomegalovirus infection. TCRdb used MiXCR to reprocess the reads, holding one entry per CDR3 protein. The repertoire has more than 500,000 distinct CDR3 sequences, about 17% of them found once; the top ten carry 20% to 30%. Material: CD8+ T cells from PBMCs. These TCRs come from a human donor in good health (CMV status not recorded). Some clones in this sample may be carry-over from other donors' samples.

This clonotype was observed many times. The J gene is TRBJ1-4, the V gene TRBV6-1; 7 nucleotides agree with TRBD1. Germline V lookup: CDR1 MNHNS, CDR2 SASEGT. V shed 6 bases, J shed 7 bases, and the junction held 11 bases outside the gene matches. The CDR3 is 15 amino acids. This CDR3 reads CASRFLTGRGEKLFF. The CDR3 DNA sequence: TGTGCCAGCAGATTTTTGACAGGGAGAGGTGAAAAACTGTTTTTT.

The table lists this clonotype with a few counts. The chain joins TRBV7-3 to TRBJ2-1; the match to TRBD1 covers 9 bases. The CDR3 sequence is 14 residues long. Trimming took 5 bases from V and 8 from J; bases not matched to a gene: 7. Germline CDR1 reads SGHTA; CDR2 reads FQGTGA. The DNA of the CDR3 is TGTGCCAGCAGCCCAGACAGGGGGTGGTATGAGCAGTTCTTC. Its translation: CASSPDRGWYEQFF.

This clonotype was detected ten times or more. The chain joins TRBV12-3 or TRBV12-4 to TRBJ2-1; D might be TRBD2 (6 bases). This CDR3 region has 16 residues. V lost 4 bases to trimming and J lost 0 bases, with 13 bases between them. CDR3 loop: CASSYPGLSSYNEQFF. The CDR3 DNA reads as TGTGCCAGCAGTTACCCGGGACTCAGCTCCTACAATGAGCAGTTCTTC.

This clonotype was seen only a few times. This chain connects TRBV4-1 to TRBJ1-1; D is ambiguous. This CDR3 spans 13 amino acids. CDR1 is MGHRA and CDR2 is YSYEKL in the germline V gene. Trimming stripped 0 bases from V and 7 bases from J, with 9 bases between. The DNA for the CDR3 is TGCGCCAGCAGCCAAGAGGCACGGCTTGAAGCTTTCTTT. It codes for CASSQEARLEAFF.

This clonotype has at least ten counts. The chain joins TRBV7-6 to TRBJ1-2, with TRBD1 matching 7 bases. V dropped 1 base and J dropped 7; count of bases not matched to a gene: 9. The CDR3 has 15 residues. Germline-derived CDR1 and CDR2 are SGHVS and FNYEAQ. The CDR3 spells CASSLERGGASGYTF. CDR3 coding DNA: TGTGCCAGCAGCTTAGAGAGAGGGGGCGCGTCTGGCTACACCTTC.

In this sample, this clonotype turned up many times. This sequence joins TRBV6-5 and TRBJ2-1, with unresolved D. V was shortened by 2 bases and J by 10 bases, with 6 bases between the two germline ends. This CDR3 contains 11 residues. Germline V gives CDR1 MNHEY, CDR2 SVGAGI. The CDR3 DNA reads TGTGCCAGCAGTTACGGGAAGGAGCAGTTCTTC. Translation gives CASSYGKEQFF.

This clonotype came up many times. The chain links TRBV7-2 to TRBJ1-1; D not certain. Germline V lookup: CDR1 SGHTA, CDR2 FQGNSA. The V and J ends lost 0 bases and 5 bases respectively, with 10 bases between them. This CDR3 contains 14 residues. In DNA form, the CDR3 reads TGTGCCAGCAGCTTAGCGTCGATGGTGACTGAAGCTTTCTTT. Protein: CASSLASMVTEAFF. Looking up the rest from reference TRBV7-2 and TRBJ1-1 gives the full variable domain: GAGVSQSPSNKVTEKGKDVELRCDPISGHTALYWYRQSLGQGLEFLIYFQGNSAPDKSGLPSDRFSAERTGGSVSTLTIQRTQQEDSAVYLCASSLASMVTEAFFGQGTRLTVV.

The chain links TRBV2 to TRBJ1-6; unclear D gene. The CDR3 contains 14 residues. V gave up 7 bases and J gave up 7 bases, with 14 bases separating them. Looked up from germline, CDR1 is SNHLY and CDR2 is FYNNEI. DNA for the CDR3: TGTGCCAGCAAGTTCGGGTATTTGAATTCACCCCTCCACTTT. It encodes CASKFGYLNSPLHF.

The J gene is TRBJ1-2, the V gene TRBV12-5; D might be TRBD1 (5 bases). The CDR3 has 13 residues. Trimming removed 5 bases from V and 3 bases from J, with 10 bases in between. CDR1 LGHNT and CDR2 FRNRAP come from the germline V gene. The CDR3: CASGSPGDYGYTF. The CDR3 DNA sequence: TGTGCTAGTGGTAGCCCGGGGGACTATGGCTACACCTTC.